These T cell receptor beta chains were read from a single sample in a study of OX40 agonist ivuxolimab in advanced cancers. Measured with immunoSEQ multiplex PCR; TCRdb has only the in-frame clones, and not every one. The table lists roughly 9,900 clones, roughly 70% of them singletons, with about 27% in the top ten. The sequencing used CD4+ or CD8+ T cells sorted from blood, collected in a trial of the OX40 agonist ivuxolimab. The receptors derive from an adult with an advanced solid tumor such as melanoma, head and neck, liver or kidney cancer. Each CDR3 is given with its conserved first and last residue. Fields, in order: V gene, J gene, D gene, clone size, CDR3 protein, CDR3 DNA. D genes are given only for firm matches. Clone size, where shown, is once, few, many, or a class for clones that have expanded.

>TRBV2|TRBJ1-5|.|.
CASSGRGNQPQHF
TGTGCCAGCAGTGGACGGGGCAATCAGCCCCAGCATTTT
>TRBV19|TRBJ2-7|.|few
CATSRDSSYEQYF
TGTGCCACCAGCCGGGACTCGAGCTACGAGCAGTACTTC
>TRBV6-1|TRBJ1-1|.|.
CASAYVREAFF
TGTGCCAGCGCCTATGTTCGGGAAGCTTTCTTT
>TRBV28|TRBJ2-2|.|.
CAGLRQNTGELFF
TGTGCCGGCCTACGGCAGAACACCGGGGAGCTGTTTTTT
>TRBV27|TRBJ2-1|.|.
CASSAGTYNEQFF
TGTGCCAGCAGTGCCGGGACCTACAATGAGCAGTTCTTC
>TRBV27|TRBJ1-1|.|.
CASSLSYRRAEAFF
TGTGCCAGCAGTTTAAGTTACAGGAGGGCTGAAGCTTTCTTT
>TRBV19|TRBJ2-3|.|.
CASSIGGFTDTQYF
TGTGCCAGTAGTATAGGAGGGTTCACAGATACGCAGTATTTT
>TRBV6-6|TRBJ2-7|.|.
CASRPGLPYEQYF
TGTGCCAGCAGACCGGGACTCCCCTACGAGCAGTACTTC
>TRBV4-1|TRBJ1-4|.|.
CASSHSHPFRPTNEKLFF
TGCGCCAGCAGCCACTCCCACCCCTTTCGGCCCACTAATGAAAAACTGTTTTTT
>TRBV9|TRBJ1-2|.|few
CASSGGQYYGYTF
TGTGCCAGCAGCGGCGGACAGTACTATGGCTACACCTTC
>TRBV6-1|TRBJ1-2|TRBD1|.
CASRNPTGGSYGYTF
TGTGCCAGCAGGAATCCGACAGGGGGCTCCTATGGCTACACCTTC
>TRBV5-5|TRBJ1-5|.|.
CASSPEPFNQPQHF
TGTGCCAGCAGCCCGGAACCGTTCAATCAGCCCCAGCATTTT
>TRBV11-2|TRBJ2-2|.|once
CASRSATNTGELFF
TGTGCCAGCAGGTCCGCGACTAACACCGGGGAGCTGTTTTTT
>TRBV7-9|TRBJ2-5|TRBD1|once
CASSKGQGAVEETQYF
TGTGCCAGCAGCAAAGGACAGGGGGCTGTTGAAGAGACCCAGTACTTC
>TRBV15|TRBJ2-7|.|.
CATSRERTGVGEQYF
TGTGCCACCAGCAGAGAGAGGACGGGGGTCGGCGAGCAGTACTTC
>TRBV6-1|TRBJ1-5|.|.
CASSEAWSSNQPQHF
TGTGCCAGCAGTGAAGCTTGGAGTAGCAATCAGCCCCAGCATTTT
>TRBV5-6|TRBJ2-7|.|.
CASSWGGTYEQYF
TGTGCCAGCAGCTGGGGAGGCACCTACGAGCAGTACTTC
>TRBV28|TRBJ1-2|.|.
CASSFRANYGYTF
TGTGCCAGCAGTTTTCGGGCTAACTATGGCTACACCTTC
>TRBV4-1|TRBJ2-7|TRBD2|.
CASSQASGEDYEQYF
TGCGCCAGCAGCCAAGCTAGCGGAGAAGACTACGAGCAGTACTTC
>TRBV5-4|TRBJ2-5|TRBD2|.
CASSLGLAAQETQYF
TGTGCCAGCAGCCTGGGACTAGCGGCTCAAGAGACCCAGTACTTC
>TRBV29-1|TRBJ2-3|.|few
CSAESRGDGDTQYF
TGCAGCGCCGAAAGCAGGGGAGATGGAGATACGCAGTATTTT
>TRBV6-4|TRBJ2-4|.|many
CASSPGQLDIQYF
TGTGCCAGCAGCCCCGGACAGTTGGACATTCAGTACTTC
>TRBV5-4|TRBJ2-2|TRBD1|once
CASSSLPGQGARLFF
TGTGCCAGCAGCTCGCTGCCGGGACAGGGGGCTCGACTGTTTTTT
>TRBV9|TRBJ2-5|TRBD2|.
CASSLGLAVGETQYF
TGTGCCAGCAGCCTTGGACTAGCGGTGGGAGAGACCCAGTACTTC
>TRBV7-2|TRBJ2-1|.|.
CASSLVGPGNEQFF
.
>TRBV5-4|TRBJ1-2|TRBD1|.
CASSSGQVYYGYTF
TGTGCCAGCAGCTCCGGACAGGTTTACTATGGCTACACCTTC
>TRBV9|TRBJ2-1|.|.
CASSVTGGVEQFF
TGTGCCAGCAGCGTAACAGGGGGGGTTGAGCAGTTCTTC
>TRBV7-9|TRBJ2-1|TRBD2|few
CASSETSGGAEEQFF
TGTGCCAGCAGCGAGACTAGCGGGGGGGCCGAAGAGCAGTTCTTC
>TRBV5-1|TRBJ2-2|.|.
CASSWMGGGELFF
TGCGCCAGCAGCTGGATGGGCGGCGGGGAGCTGTTTTTT
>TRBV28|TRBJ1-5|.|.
CASSYSSYNQPQHF
TGTGCCAGCAGTTATAGCAGTTACAATCAGCCCCAGCATTTT
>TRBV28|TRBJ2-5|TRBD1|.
CASRRGLRETQYF
TGTGCCAGCAGAAGGGGGCTACGAGAGACCCAGTACTTC
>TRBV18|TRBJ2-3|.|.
CASSPGGGPDTQYF
TGTGCCAGCTCACCCGGGGGCGGACCAGATACGCAGTATTTT
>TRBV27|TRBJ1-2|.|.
CASSSGGHGYTF
TGTGCCAGCAGTTCCGGAGGGCATGGCTACACCTTC
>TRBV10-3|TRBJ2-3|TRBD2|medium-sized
CAISAPPERESTDTQYF
TGTGCCATCAGTGCCCCCCCGGAGCGGGAGAGCACAGATACGCAGTATTTT
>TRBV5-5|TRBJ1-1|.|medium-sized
CASSWEGGDGTEAFF
TGTGCCAGCAGCTGGGAGGGGGGCGATGGGACTGAAGCTTTCTTT
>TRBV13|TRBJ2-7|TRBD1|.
CASSLSRGLNYEQYF
TGTGCCAGCAGCTTAAGCAGGGGGCTTAACTACGAGCAGTACTTC
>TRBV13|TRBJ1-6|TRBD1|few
CASTPDRTFSPLHF
TGTGCCAGCACCCCGGACAGGACCTTTTCACCCCTCCACTTT
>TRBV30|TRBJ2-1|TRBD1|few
CAWSWGPGTVNEQFF
TGTGCCTGGAGCTGGGGGCCCGGGACAGTCAATGAGCAGTTCTTC
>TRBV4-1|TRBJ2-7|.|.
CASSPGSGYEQYF
TGCGCCAGCAGCCCGGGGTCGGGCTACGAGCAGTACTTC
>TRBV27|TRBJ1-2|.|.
CASSLLGGDGYTF
TGTGCCAGCAGTTTATTGGGGGGGGATGGCTACACCTTC
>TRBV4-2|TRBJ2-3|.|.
CASDSGSSTDTQYF
TGTGCCAGCGATAGCGGTTCTAGCACAGATACGCAGTATTTT
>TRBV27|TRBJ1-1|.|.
CASSYTLGAGAFF
TGTGCCAGCAGTTACACTCTGGGGGCGGGTGCTTTCTTT
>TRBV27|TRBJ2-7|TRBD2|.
CARFGRGEPLSKAYEQYF
TGTGCCAGATTCGGGCGGGGGGAACCTCTTTCTAAAGCCTACGAGCAGTACTTC
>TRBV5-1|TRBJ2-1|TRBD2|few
CASSFKGTSGYPGIF
TGCGCCAGCAGCTTTAAAGGGACTAGCGGCTACCCAGGGATCTTC
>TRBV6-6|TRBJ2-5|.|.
CASSYGETQYF
TGTGCCAGCAGTTACGGAGAGACCCAGTACTTC
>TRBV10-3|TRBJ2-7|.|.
CAISPIDGDYEQYF
TGTGCCATCAGCCCAATTGACGGGGACTACGAGCAGTACTTC